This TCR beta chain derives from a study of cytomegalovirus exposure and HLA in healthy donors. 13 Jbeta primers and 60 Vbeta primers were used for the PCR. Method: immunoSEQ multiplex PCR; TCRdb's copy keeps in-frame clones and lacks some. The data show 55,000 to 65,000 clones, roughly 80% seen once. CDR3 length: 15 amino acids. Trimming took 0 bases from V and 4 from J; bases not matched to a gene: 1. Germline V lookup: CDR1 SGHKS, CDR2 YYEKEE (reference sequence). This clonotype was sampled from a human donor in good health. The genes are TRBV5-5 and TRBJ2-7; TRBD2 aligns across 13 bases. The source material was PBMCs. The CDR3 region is CASSLGLAGGYEQYF. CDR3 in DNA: TGTGCCAGCAGCTTGGGACTAGCGGGAGGTTACGAGCAGTACTTC.